This record concerns one T cell receptor beta chain sequence. Its antigen remains unidentified. The TCR libraries each used total RNA (approximately 3,300 ng per library). TCRalpha and TCRbeta cDNA underwent two nested PCRs of 16 and 9 cycles. TCRdb reprocessed the 5' RACE reads, with one entry per CDR3 protein and no DNA. The sample holds around 450,000 distinct CDR3 sequences. This sample is part of a study of monozygotic twins with inflammatory bowel disease. Germline V gene sequence: CDR1 SGHAT, CDR2 FQNNGV. The CDR3 totals 14 residues. Study outcomes and limitations: Compared with healthy co-twins, IBD patients showed reduced TCRbeta repertoire diversity by inverse Simpson. There was no support for any single strong signal or clonotype associated with IBD.

This chain links TRBV11-2 with TRBJ2-3; TCRdb calls TRBD1, which cannot be checked without DNA. The source is a human donor with ulcerative colitis or Crohn's disease, or a healthy co-twin of an affected twin (not recorded which). The source material was blood. CDR3 in amino acids: CASSRGQARDTQYF.